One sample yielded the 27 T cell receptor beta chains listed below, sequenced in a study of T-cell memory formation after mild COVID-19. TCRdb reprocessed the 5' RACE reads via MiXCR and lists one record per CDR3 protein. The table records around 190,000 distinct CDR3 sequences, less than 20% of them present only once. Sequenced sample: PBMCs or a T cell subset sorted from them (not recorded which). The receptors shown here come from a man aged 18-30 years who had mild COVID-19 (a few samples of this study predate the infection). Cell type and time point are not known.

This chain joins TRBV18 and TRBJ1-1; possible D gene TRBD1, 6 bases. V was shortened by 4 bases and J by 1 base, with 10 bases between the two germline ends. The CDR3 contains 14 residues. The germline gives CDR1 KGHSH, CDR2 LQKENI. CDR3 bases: TGTGCCAGCTCACAACTGACAGGGAACACTGAAGCTTTCTTT. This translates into CASSQLTGNTEAFF.

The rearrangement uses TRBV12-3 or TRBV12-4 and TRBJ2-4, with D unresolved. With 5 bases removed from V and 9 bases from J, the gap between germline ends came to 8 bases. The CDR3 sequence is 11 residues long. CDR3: CASSRIGIQYF. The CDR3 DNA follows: TGTGCCAGCAGTCGCATTGGCATTCAGTACTTC.

The DNA for the CDR3 is TGCGCCAGCGGCCCGGGACTAGCCAACAATGAGCAGTTCTTC. Translated: CASGPGLANNEQFF. The chain combines TRBV5-1 with TRBJ2-1; 9 nucleotides match TRBD2. Germline V gene sequence: CDR1 SGHRS, CDR2 YFSETQ. The CDR3 spans 14 residues. J was trimmed by 5 bases and V by 7 bases; bases with no gene match: 7.

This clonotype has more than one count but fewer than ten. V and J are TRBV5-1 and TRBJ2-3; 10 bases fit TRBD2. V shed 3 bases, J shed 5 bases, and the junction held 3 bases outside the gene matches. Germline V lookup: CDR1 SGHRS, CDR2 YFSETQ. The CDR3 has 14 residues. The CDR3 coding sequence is TGCGCCAGCAGCTCCGGACTAGCGGAAGATACGCAGTATTTT. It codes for CASSSGLAEDTQYF.

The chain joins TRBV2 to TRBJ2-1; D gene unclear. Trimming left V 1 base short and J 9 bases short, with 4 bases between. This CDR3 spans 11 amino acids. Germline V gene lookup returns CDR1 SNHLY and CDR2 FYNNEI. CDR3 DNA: TGTGCCAGCAGTGAAGTCGGTGAGCAGTTCTTC. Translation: CASSEVGEQFF. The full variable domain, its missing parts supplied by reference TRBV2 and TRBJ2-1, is EPEVTQTPSHQVTQMGQEVILRCVPISNHLYFYWYRQILGQKVEFLVSFYNNEISEKSEIFDDQFSVERPDGSNFTLKIRSTKLEDSAMYFCASSEVGEQFFGPGTRLTVL.

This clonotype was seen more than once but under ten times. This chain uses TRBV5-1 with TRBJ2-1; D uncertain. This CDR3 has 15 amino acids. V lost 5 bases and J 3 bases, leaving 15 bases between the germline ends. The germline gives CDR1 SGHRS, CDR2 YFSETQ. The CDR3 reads CASRAVGGDYNEQFF. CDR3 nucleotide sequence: TGCGCCAGCAGGGCCGTTGGCGGAGACTACAATGAGCAGTTCTTC.

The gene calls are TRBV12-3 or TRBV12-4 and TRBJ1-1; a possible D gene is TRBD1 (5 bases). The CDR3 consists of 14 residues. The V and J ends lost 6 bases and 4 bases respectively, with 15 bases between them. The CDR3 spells CASRYLGTVTEAFF. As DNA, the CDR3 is TGTGCCAGCAGGTATTTGGGGACGGTCACTGAAGCTTTCTTT.

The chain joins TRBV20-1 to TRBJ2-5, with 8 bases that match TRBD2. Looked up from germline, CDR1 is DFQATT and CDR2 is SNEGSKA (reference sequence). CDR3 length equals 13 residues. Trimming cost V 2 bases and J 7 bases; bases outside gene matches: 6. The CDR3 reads CSARTGGSGTQYF. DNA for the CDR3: TGCAGTGCTAGAACGGGGGGGTCGGGGACCCAGTACTTC.

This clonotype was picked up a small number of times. In DNA form, the CDR3 reads TGTGCCAGCCGTAGACAGGGGGCGGACAATCAGCCCCAGCATTTT. Its translation is CASRRQGADNQPQHF. The chain is built from TRBV6-2 or TRBV6-3 and TRBJ1-5, with 10 bases aligning to TRBD1. Germline assignment: CDR1 MNHEY and CDR2 SVGEGT. The junction had 7 bases not matched to a gene; V was cut back by 8 bases and J by 3 bases. CDR3 length equals 15 residues.

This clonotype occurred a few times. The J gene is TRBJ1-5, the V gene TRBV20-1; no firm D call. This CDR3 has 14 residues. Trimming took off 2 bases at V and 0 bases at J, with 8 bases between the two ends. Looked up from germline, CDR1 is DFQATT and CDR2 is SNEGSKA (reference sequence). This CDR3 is CSARPGYSNQPQHF. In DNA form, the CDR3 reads TGCAGTGCTAGACCGGGATATAGCAATCAGCCCCAGCATTTT.

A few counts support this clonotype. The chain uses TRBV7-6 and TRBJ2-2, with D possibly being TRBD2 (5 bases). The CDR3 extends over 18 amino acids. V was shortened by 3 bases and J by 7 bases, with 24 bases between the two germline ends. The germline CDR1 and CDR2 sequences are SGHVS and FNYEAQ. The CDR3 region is CASSLRVGRQRSDGELFF. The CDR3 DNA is TGTGCCAGCAGCTTGCGGGTTGGGAGACAACGATCAGACGGGGAGCTGTTTTTT.

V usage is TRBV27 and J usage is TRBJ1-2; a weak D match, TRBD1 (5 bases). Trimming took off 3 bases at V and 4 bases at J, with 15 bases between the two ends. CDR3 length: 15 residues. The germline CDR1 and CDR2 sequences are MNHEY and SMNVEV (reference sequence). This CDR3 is CASSLIGGTLYGYTF. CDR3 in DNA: TGTGCCAGCAGTTTGATAGGAGGGACCCTCTATGGCTACACCTTC.

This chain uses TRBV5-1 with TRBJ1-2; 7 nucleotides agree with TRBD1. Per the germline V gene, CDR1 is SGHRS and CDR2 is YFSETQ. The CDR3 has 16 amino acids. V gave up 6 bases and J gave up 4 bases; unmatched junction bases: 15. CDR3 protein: CASMRWGGQDPYGYTF. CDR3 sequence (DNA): TGCGCCAGCATGCGCTGGGGAGGACAGGACCCCTATGGCTACACCTTC.

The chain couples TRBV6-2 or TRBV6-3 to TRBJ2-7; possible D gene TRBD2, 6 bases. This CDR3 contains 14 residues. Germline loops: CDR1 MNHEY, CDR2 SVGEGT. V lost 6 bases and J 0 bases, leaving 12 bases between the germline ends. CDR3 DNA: TGTGCCAGCAGATATGGGGGGACCTCCTACGAGCAGTACTTC. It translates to CASRYGGTSYEQYF.

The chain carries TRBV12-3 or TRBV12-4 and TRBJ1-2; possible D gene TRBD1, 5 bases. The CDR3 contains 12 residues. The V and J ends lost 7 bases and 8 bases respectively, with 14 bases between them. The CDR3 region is CASNFQGGGYTF. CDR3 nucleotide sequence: TGTGCCAGCAATTTCCAGGGAGGCGGCTACACCTTC.

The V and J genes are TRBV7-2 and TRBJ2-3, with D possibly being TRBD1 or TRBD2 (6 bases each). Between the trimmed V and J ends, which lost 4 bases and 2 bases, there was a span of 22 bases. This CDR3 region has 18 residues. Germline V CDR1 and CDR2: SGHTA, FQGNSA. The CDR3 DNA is TGTGCCAGCAGCTCTCGAGGAGGGGGGCTTTCCCACACAGATACGCAGTATTTT. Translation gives CASSSRGGGLSHTDTQYF. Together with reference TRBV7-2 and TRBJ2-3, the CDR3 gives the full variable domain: GAGVSQSPSNKVTEKGKDVELRCDPISGHTALYWYRQSLGQGLEFLIYFQGNSAPDKSGLPSDRFSAERTGGSVSTLTIQRTQQEDSAVYLCASSSRGGGLSHTDTQYFGPGTRLTVL.

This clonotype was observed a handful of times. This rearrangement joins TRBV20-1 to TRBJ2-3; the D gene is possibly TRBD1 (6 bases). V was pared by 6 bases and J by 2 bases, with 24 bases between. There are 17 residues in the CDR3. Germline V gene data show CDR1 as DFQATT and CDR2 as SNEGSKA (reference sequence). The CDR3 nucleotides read TGCAGTGCCCAAAACGGGACAAGACTCCCCACCACAGATACGCAGTATTTT. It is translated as CSAQNGTRLPTTDTQYF.

The CDR3 sequence is CASSLGTAAETQYF. Here the CDR3 DNA reads TGCGCCAGCAGCTTGGGAACCGCGGCGGAGACCCAGTACTTC. This chain uses TRBV5-1 with TRBJ2-5; D is uncertain. Trimming took off 0 bases at V and 5 bases at J, with 11 bases between the two ends. The length of the CDR3 is 14 residues. Germline loops: CDR1 SGHRS, CDR2 YFSETQ.

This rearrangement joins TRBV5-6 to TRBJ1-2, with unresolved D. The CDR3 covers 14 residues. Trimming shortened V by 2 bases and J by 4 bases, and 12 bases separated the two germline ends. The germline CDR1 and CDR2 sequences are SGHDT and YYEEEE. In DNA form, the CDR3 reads TGTGCCAGCAGCTTCGGTACGCAGAGCTATGGCTACACCTTC. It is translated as CASSFGTQSYGYTF.

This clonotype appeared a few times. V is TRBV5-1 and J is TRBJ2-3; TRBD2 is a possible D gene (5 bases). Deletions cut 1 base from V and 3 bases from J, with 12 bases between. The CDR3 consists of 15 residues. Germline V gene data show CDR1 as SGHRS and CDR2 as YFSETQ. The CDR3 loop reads CASSLLASNTDTQYF. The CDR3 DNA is TGCGCCAGCAGCTTGTTGGCTAGCAATACAGATACGCAGTATTTT.

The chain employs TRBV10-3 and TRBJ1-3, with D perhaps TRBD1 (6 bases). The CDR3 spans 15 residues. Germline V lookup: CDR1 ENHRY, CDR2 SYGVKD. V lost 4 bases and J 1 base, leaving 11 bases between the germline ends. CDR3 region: CAISGRDISGNTIYF. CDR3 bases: TGTGCCATCAGTGGGCGGGACATATCTGGAAACACCATATATTTT.

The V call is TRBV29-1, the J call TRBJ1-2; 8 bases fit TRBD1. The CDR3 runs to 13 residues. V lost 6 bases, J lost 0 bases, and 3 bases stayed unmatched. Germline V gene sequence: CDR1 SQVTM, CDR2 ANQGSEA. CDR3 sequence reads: CSVRDRSNYGYTF. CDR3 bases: TGCAGCGTACGGGACAGGTCTAACTATGGCTACACCTTC.

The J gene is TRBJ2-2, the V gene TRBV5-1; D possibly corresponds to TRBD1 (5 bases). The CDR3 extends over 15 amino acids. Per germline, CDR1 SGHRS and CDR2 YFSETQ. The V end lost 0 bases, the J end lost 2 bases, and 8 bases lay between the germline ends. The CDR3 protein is CASSLAQGNTGELFF. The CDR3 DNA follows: TGCGCCAGCAGCTTGGCCCAGGGAAACACCGGGGAGCTGTTTTTT. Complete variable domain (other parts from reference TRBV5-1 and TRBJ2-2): KAGVTQTPRYLIKTRGQQVTLSCSPISGHRSVSWYQQTPGQGLQFLFEYFSETQRNKGNFPGRFSGRQFSNSRSEMNVSTLELGDSALYLCASSLAQGNTGELFFGEGSRLTVL.

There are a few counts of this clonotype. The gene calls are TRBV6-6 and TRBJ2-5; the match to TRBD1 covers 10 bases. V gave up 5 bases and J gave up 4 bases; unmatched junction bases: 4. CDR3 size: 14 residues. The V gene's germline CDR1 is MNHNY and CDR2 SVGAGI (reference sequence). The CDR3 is CASSLWTGGETQYF. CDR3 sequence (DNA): TGTGCCAGCAGTCTCTGGACAGGGGGAGAGACCCAGTACTTC.

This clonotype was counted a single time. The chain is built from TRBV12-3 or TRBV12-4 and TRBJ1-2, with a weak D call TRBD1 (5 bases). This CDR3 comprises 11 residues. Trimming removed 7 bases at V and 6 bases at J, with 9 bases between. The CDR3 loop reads CASMRGDGYTF. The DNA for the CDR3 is TGTGCCAGCATGCGGGGGGATGGCTACACCTTC.

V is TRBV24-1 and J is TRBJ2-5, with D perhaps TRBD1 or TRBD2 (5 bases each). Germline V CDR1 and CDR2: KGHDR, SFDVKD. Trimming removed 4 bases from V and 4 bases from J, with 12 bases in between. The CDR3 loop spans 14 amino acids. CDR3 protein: CATSDPRGRETQYF. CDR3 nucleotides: TGTGCCACCAGTGACCCCCGGGGCAGAGAGACCCAGTACTTC.

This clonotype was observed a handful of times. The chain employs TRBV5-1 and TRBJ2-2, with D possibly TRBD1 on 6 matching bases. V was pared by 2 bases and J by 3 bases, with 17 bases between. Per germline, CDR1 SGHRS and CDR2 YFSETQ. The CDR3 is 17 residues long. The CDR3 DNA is TGCGCCAGCAGCTTCTCCGGGACACTTCTTTACACCGGGGAGCTGTTTTTT. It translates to CASSFSGTLLYTGELFF.